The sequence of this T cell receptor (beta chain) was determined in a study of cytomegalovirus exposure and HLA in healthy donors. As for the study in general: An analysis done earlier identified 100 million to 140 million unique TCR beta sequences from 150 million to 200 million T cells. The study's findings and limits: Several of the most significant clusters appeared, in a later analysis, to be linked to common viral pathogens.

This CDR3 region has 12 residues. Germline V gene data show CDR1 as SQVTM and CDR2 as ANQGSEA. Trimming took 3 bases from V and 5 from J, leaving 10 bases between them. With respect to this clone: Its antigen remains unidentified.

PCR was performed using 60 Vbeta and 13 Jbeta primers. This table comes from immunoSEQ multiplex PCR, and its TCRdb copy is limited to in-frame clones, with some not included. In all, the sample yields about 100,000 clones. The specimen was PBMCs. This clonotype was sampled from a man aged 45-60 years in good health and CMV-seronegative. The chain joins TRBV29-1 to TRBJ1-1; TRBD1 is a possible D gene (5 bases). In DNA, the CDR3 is TGCAGCGTTGAGCGGGGGAGAACTGAAGCTTTCTTT. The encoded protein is CSVERGRTEAFF.